This T cell receptor (beta chain) was sequenced in a study of blood T cell repertoires in COVID-19. About the study: Researchers got acute and convalescent COVID-19 samples from the United States, Italy and Spain. Sample material is recorded as cDNA or gDNA derived from T cells, B-cell-depleted T cells, or PBMCs.

This CDR3 is built from 13 residues. Germline CDR1 MNHEY, CDR2 SMNVEV (reference sequence). V lost 6 bases, J lost 0 bases, and 8 bases lay in between. The Seattle patients joined while their infection was active and were tracked longitudinally afterward. Authors' analysis steps: Using reference gene primer amplification, nucleated cell counts were estimated. The assay was immunoSEQ multiplex PCR, and TCRdb's table has in-frame clones only and misses some. V and J calls and clone size come straight from that table; D and trimming were deduced from the DNA. The table includes roughly 340,000 clones, 88% detected once.

J is TRBJ1-2 and V is TRBV27; TRBD1 might be the D (5 bases). Sequenced material: peripheral blood. The sequence derives from a woman in her seventies with COVID-19, enrolled during active disease. The CDR3 protein is CASSTQANYGYTF. In nucleotides, the CDR3 is TGTGCCAGCAGCACACAGGCTAACTATGGCTACACCTTC.